What follows describes a single T cell receptor beta chain. The data originate from a study of blood T cell repertoires in COVID-19. Sequencing was performed with immunoSEQ multiplex PCR; in TCRdb, only in-frame clones are kept and a portion is missing. Found here are roughly 260,000 clones, 88% of them singletons; the top ten hold about 11%. The trim removed 3 bases at V and 4 bases at J, leaving 9 bases unmatched. This CDR3 contains 16 residues. Germline CDR1 WNHNN, CDR2 SYGVQD (reference sequence). The TCR comes from a woman in her twenties or thirties with COVID-19, enrolled during active disease. Sequenced sample: peripheral blood. The genes are TRBV10-1 and TRBJ2-7; 10 nucleotides agree with TRBD2. For the CDR3, the DNA is TGCGCCAGCAGTGATGGGGCTAGCGGGAGAAGGTACGAGCAGTACTTC. Translating it yields CASSDGASGRRYEQYF.